This T cell receptor (beta chain) is from a study of OX40 agonist ivuxolimab in advanced cancers. The wider study: Every 2 weeks, patients received ivuxolimab intravenously, dosed at 0.01 to 10 mg/kg.

Blood samples were obtained at baseline, cycle 4 day 1, and cycle 7 day 1. Notes on this clone: Antigen unknown.

Findings and caveats of the study: CD8+ T cells showed, on average, more clonal expansion than CD4+ cells. People who partly responded at 0.1-3.0 mg/kg had some of the least clonal expansion seen.

Assay used: immunoSEQ multiplex PCR; TCRdb lists only in-frame clones, some missing. The table lists tens of thousands of clones, around 80% of them singletons. Germline V gene data show CDR1 as MNHEY and CDR2 as SVGAGI. V shed 1 base and J shed 2 bases, with 13 bases lying between them. This CDR3 has 16 amino acids. The sample was CD4+ or CD8+ T cells sorted from blood, taken in a trial of the OX40 agonist ivuxolimab. This TCR derives from an adult with an advanced solid tumor such as melanoma, head and neck, liver or kidney cancer. The gene calls are TRBV6-5 and TRBJ2-3; D possibly corresponds to TRBD1 (6 bases). CDR3 protein: CASSYLTGLNTDTQYF. CDR3 sequence (DNA): TGTGCCAGCAGTTACTTGACAGGCCTAAACACAGATACGCAGTATTTT.